This entry lists 12 T cell receptor beta chains sequenced from one sample in a study of cytomegalovirus exposure and HLA in healthy donors. Sequencing was performed with immunoSEQ multiplex PCR; in TCRdb, only in-frame clones are kept and a portion is missing. This table has 170,000 or so clones, about 80% appearing once. Sequenced: PBMCs. These receptors all stem from a woman under 30 in good health and CMV-seropositive.

The chain carries TRBV18 and TRBJ2-3; 9 bases fit TRBD2. Germline CDR1 KGHSH, CDR2 LQKENI. The ends lost 10 bases at V and 3 bases at J; junction bases unmatched: 5. This CDR3 region has 13 residues. This chain's CDR3 is CATRSGGTDTQYF. The CDR3 bases are TGTGCCACCCGTAGCGGGGGTACAGATACGCAGTATTTT.

The rearrangement links TRBV21-1 to TRBJ1-2. TRBV21-1 is a recognized pseudogene. The CDR3 totals 11 residues. CDR3 region: CASTVSSGYTF. The CDR3 coding sequence is TGTGCCAGCACCGTATCGAGTGGCTACACCTTC.

The J gene is TRBJ2-7, the V gene TRBV2, with 7 bases aligning to TRBD1. Germline V CDR1 and CDR2: SNHLY, FYNNEI. After removal of 6 bases from V and 4 bases from J, the junction contained 6 bases not matched to a gene. The CDR3 is made up of 13 amino acids. In DNA, the CDR3 is TGTGCCAGCAGGACCGACAGGGCTTACGAGCAGTACTTC. This sequence encodes CASRTDRAYEQYF.

The chain is built from TRBV29-1 and TRBJ1-1; no firm D call. Germline lookup yields CDR1 SQVTM and CDR2 ANQGSEA. The CDR3 totals 14 residues. The V and J ends lost 6 bases and 5 bases respectively, with 19 bases between them. CDR3 DNA: TGCAGCGTAGACCTTACTGGGCTACATACTGAAGCTTTCTTT. This translates into CSVDLTGLHTEAFF.

The gene calls are TRBV6-6 and TRBJ2-3; 11 bases are a match to TRBD1. The CDR3 is 14 residues long. V trimming: 6 bases; J trimming: 6 bases; junction bases outside the gene matches: 5. Germline CDR1 and CDR2: MNHNY and SVGAGI (reference sequence). The CDR3 DNA is TGTGCCAGCAGCAGGACAGGGGGCTTCGATACGCAGTATTTT. As protein: CASSRTGGFDTQYF.

The V call is TRBV5-5, the J call TRBJ2-7, with 7 bases that match TRBD1. This CDR3 is built from 14 residues. V trimming: 3 bases; J trimming: 4 bases; junction bases outside the gene matches: 7. Germline V gene sequence: CDR1 SGHKS, CDR2 YYEKEE (reference sequence). CDR3 sequence: CASSSGTAIYEQYF. As DNA, the CDR3 is TGTGCCAGCAGCTCCGGGACAGCAATATACGAGCAGTACTTC.

The V call is TRBV13, the J call TRBJ1-1, with D possibly matching TRBD1 (6 bases). The CDR3 length is 14 residues. CDR1 PRHDT and CDR2 FYEKMQ come from the germline V gene (reference sequence). Deletions cut 6 bases from V and 5 bases from J, with 16 bases between. In nucleotides, the CDR3 is TGTGCCAGCAGGGCGGGAGAGAGGGGGACTGAAGCTTTCTTT. It codes for CASRAGERGTEAFF. The full variable domain, its missing parts supplied by reference TRBV13 and TRBJ1-1, is AAGVIQSPRHLIKEKRETATLKCYPIPRHDTVYWYQQGPGQDPQFLISFYEKMQSDKGSIPDRFSAQQFSDYHSELNMSSLELGDSALYFCASRAGERGTEAFFGQGTRLTVV.

This clone was seen more than once but under ten times. The chain couples TRBV27 to TRBJ1-2, with 9 bases aligning to TRBD1. The CDR3 extends over 12 amino acids. Germline V lookup: CDR1 MNHEY, CDR2 SMNVEV (reference sequence). V shed 4 bases, J shed 10 bases, and the junction held 4 bases outside the gene matches. CDR3 amino acids: CASSSGTGLYTF. The CDR3 coding sequence is TGTGCCAGCAGTTCCGGGACAGGGCTCTACACCTTC.

The chain couples TRBV11-2 to TRBJ2-7; 8 bases agree with TRBD2. The germline CDR1 and CDR2 sequences are SGHAT and FQNNGV. J lost 3 bases, V lost 4 bases, and 5 bases had no gene match. The CDR3 runs 14 residues. The CDR3 region has the DNA TGTGCCAGCAGCTCAGGCGGGGGGAACTACGAGCAGTACTTC. As protein: CASSSGGGNYEQYF.

The rearrangement uses TRBV29-1 and TRBJ1-1; perhaps TRBD1 as D (6 bases). V lost 6 bases, J lost 5 bases, and 19 bases lay in between. There are 14 residues in the CDR3. Per germline, CDR1 SQVTM and CDR2 ANQGSEA. Written as DNA, the CDR3 is TGCAGCGTAGGGGGGACACCGGGAGGAACTGAAGCTTTCTTT. This encodes CSVGGTPGGTEAFF.

The chain employs TRBV7-2 and TRBJ2-2, with D perhaps matching TRBD2 (5 bases). Germline V CDR1 and CDR2: SGHTA, FQGNSA. The length of the CDR3 is 15 residues. V lost 5 bases and J 1 base, leaving 11 bases between the germline ends. The chain's CDR3 is CASSPLGGNTGELFF. DNA of the CDR3: TGTGCCAGCAGCCCACTCGGAGGGAACACCGGGGAGCTGTTTTTT.

The rearrangement links TRBV4-1 to TRBJ1-5, with D maybe TRBD1 (6 bases). Between the trimmed V and J ends, which lost 4 bases and 0 bases, there was a span of 10 bases. From germline, CDR1 is MGHRA and CDR2 YSYEKL. The length of the CDR3 is 15 residues. CDR3 sequence (DNA): TGCGCCAGCAGCCCCGGACAGTATAGCAATCAGCCCCAGCATTTT. Protein sequence: CASSPGQYSNQPQHF.